This TCR beta chain was documented in a study of regulatory T cells in long-lasting Graves disease. The CDR3 extends over 13 amino acids. Germline CDR1 reads ENHRY; CDR2 reads SYGVKD. Trimming removed 10 bases from V and 7 bases from J, with 20 bases in between. Time point indicated: persistent/refractory GD, antithyroid drugs over 5 years with positive TRAb. PBMCs were the source of the RNA used for TCR sequencing. The sample holds many counts of this clonotype. Arm-PCR of CDR3 regions and iRepertoire HTBI primers were used to build TCR beta libraries. As originally analysed: Taken together, the samples had around 60 TRBV and roughly 15 TRBJ segments identified. One entry per CDR3 protein, called by TCRdb with MiXCR from the multiplex PCR reads. The V and J calls come from TCRdb's annotation, not from the publication. Of about 460,000 distinct CDR3 sequences in the sample, roughly 23% were seen once.

This sequence was found in a female donor with Graves disease. The input for sequencing was peripheral blood mononuclear cells (PBMCs), taken when the disease was refractory, from a patient treated with antithyroid drugs. The chain is built from TRBV10-3 and TRBJ2-7, with D perhaps matching TRBD1 or TRBD2 (5 bases each). The CDR3 DNA is TGTGCCACCGGGGACCAGGGAGCGCGGGAGCAGTACTTC. It yields the protein CATGDQGAREQYF.